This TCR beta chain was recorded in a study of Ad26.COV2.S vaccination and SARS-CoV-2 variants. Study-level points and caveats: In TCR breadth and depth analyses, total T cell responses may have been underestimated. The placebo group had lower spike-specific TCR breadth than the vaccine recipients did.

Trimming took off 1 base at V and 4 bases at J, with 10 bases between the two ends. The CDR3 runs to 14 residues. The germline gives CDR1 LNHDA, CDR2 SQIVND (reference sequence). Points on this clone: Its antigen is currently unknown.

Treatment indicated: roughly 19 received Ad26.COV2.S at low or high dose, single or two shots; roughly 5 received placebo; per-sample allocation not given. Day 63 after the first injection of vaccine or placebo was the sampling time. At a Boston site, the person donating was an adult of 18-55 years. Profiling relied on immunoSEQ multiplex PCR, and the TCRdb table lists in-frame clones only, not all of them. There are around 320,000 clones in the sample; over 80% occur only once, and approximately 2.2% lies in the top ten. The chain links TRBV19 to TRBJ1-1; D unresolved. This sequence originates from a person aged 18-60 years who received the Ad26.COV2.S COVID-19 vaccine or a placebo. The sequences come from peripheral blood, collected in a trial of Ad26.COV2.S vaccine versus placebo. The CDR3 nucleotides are TGTGCCAGTAGTATAGGTAGCCGGAGCACTGAAGCTTTCTTT. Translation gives CASSIGSRSTEAFF.